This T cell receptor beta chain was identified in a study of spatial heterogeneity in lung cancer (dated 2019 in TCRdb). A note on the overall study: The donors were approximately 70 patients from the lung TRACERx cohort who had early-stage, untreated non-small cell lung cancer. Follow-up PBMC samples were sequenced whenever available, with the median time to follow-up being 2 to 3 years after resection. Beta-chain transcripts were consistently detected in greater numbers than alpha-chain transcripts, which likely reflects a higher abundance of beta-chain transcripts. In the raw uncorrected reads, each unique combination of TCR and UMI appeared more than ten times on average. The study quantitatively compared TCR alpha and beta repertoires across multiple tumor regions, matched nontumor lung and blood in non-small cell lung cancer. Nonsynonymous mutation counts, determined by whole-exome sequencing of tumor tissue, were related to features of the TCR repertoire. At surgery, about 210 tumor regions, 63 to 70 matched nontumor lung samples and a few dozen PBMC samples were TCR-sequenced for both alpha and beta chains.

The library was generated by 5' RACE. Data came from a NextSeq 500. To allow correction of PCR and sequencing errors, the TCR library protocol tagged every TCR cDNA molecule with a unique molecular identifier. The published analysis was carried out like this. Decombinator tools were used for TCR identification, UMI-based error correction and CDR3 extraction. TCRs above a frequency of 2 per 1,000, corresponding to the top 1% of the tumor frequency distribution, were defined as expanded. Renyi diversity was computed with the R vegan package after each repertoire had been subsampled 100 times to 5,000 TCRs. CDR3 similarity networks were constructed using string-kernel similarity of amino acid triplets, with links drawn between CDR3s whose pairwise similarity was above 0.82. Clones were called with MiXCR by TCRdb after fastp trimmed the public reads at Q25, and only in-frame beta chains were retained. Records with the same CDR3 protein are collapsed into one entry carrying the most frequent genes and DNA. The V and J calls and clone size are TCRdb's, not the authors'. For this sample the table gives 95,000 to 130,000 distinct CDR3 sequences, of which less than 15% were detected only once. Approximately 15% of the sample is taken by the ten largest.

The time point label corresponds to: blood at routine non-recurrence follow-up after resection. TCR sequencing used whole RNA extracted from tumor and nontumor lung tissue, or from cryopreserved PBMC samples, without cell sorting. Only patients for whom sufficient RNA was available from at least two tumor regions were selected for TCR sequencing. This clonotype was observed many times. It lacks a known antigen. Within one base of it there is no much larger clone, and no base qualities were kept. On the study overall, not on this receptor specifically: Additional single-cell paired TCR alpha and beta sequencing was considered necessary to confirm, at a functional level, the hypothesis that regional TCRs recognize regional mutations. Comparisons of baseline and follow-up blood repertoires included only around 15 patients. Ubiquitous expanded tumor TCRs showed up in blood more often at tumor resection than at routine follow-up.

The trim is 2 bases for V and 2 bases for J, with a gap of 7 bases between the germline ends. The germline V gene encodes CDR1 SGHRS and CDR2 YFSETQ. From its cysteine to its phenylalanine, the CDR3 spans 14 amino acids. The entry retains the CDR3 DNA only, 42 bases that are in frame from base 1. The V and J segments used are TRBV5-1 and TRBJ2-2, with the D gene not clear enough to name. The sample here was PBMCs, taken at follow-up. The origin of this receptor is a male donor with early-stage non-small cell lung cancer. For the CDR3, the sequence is CASSLGRNTGELFF. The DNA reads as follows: TGCGCCAGCAGCTTAGGACGAAACACCGGGGAGCTGTTTTTT.